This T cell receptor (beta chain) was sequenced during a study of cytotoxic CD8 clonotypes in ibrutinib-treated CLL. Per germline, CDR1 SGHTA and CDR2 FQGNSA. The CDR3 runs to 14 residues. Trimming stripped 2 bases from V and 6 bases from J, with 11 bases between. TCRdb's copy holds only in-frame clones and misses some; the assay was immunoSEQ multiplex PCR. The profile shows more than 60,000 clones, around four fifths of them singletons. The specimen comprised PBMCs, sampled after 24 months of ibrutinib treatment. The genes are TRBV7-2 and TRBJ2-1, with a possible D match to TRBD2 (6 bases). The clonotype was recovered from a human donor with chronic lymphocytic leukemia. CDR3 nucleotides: TGTGCCAGCAGCTTATCTACTAGCCTCAATGAGCAGTTCTTC. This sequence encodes CASSLSTSLNEQFF.